This TCR beta chain stems from a study of blood T cells in healthy people across ages. Study-level results: CMV status of donors was not determined, possibly confounding expanded clonotype changes.

Alongside a J-beta primer mix, a sample-barcoded 5' primer served in a second PCR lasting about 7 to 12 cycles. MiXCR was run by TCRdb on the 5' RACE reads, yielding one entry per CDR3 protein. The profile shows approximately 810,000 distinct CDR3 sequences, around 30% of them singletons. Turning to this clonotype: Its antigen is not known. A much larger clone differs from this one at a single base, so this may be a read error.

Germline CDR1 is LNHNV and CDR2 is YYDKDF (reference sequence). V gave up 1 base and J gave up 9 bases; unmatched junction bases: 11. There are 16 residues in the CDR3. The sequence was obtained from a woman aged 80 or over in good health. V usage is TRBV15 and J usage is TRBJ2-1; 8 nucleotides agree with TRBD2. The specimen sequenced was blood. The CDR3 here is CATSRATGGPRAEQFF. CDR3 bases: TGTGCCACCAGCAGAGCAACGGGGGGGCCTCGGGCTGAGCAGTTCTTC. The full variable domain, with the rest looked up from reference TRBV15 and TRBJ2-1, is DAMVIQNPRYQVTQFGKPVTLSCSQTLNHNVMYWYQQKSSQAPKLLFHYYDKDFNNEADTPDNFQSRRPNTSFCFLDIRSPGLGDTAMYLCATSRATGGPRAEQFFGPGTRLTVL.